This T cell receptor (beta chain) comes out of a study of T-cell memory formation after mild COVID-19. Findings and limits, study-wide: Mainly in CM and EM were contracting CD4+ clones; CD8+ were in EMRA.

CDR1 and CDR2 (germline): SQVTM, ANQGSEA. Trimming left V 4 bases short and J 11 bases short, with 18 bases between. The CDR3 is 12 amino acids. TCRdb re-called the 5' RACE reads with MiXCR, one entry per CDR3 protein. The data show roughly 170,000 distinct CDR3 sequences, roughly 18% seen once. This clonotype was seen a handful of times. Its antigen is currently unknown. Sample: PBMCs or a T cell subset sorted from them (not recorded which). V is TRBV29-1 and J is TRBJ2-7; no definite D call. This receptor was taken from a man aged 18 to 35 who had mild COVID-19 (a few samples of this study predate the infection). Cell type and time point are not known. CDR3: CSVGGGDLGKYF. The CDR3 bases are TGCAGCGTTGGCGGCGGTGACCTGGGAAAGTACTTC.